The T cell receptor (beta chain) described here comes from a study of blood T cell repertoires in COVID-19. Across the study: Some COVID-19 samples were acute and others convalescent; all came from the United States, Italy and Spain. The analysed material was cDNA or gDNA that came from T cells, B-cell-depleted T cells, or PBMCs.

The CDR3 loop spans 19 amino acids. V dropped 3 bases and J dropped 5; count of bases not matched to a gene: 18. In germline, CDR1 is KGHSH, CDR2 LQKENI. Original analysis: Estimation of nucleated cell counts relied on the amplification of reference gene primers. TCRdb keeps only in-frame clones here, not all; method: immunoSEQ multiplex PCR. The D gene and trimming were derived from the DNA, and the V and J assignments and clone size from that table. The sample lists some 230,000 clones, around 86% occurring once. Specimen: peripheral blood. The receptor was isolated from a man between 25 and 39 years old who had recovered from COVID-19. This sequence joins TRBV18 and TRBJ2-7; TRBD1 matches 11 bases. The CDR3 DNA is TGTGCCAGCTCACCTCCGGACAGGGGGCTCCGCGACATCCACCACGAGCAGTACTTC. This encodes CASSPPDRGLRDIHHEQYF.